This T cell receptor beta chain comes out of a study of CD8 T cells in Susac syndrome. The authors sequenced TCR beta from blood CD8+ and CD4+ T cells. Stable or active relapsing-remitting multiple sclerosis, untreated and meeting revised McDonald criteria, defined the controls. The CDR3 is 14 amino acids. With V trimmed by 5 bases and J by 5 bases, 6 bases remained unmatched. CDR1 is MNHEY, CDR2 SMNVEV, per germline (reference sequence). The RNA, roughly 0.45 to 1 ug, was put through reverse transcription using random hexamers. The amplification used immunoSEQ multiplex PCR on TCR beta CDR3; it spanned 54 Vbeta and 13 Jbeta. TCRdb reprocessed the immunoSEQ multiplex PCR reads via MiXCR and lists one record per CDR3 protein. The sample shows more than 200,000 distinct CDR3 sequences, around 93% of them seen only once.

The receptor was derived from a human donor with multiple sclerosis. The chain links TRBV27 to TRBJ2-1; 7 nucleotides line up with TRBD1. Sequencing used CD4+ T cells from PBMCs. In DNA form, the CDR3 reads TGTGCCAGCAGTCCGAGAACAGGGGACAATGAGCAGTTCTTC. Its protein is CASSPRTGDNEQFF.